The 3 T cell receptor beta chains reported below all come from one sample, sequenced in a study of blood T cell repertoires in COVID-19. Measured with immunoSEQ multiplex PCR; TCRdb has only the in-frame clones, and not every one. In the table there are about 97,000 clones, just under 90% of which are singletons. The material sequenced was peripheral blood. The receptors here all came from a human donor in a cohort sampled during active COVID-19.

The CDR3 nucleotides read TGTGCCAGCAGTTACACCACAGGGTCTTTTGGCTACACCTTC. Translated: CASSYTTGSFGYTF. The V call is TRBV27, the J call TRBJ1-2; a weak D match, TRBD1 (6 bases). Germline CDR1 MNHEY, CDR2 SMNVEV (reference sequence). Trimming removed 4 bases from V and 7 bases from J, with 16 bases in between. The CDR3 length is 14 residues.

The chain joins TRBV4-1 to TRBJ1-2; D is possibly TRBD1 (5 bases). This CDR3 region has 15 residues. The germline CDR1 and CDR2 sequences are MGHRA and YSYEKL. Trimming pared 4 bases from V and 1 base from J, leaving 13 bases between. CDR3 bases: TGCGCCAGCAGCCTAGGACGACAGATTAACTATGGCTACACCTTC. Translating it yields CASSLGRQINYGYTF.

This clone has a single count. V gene TRBV29-1 combines with J gene TRBJ1-2; the match to TRBD1 covers 11 bases. J lost 2 bases, V lost 4 bases, and 6 bases had no gene match. This CDR3 has 15 amino acids. Germline assignment: CDR1 SQVTM and CDR2 ANQGSEA. This CDR3 is CSVVGQGASNYGYTF. Written as DNA, the CDR3 is TGCAGCGTTGTAGGACAGGGGGCGTCAAACTATGGCTACACCTTC.